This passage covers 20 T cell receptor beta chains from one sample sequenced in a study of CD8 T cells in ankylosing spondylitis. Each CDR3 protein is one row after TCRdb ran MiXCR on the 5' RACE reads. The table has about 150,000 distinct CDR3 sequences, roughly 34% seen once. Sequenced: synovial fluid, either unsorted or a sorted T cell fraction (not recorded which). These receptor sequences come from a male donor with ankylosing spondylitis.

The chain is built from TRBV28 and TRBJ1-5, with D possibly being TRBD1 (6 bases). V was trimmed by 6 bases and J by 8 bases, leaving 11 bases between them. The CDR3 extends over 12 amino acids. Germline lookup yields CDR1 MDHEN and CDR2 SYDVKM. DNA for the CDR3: TGTGCCAGCAGCCTAGGGGGTAAGCCCCAGCATTTT. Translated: CASSLGGKPQHF.

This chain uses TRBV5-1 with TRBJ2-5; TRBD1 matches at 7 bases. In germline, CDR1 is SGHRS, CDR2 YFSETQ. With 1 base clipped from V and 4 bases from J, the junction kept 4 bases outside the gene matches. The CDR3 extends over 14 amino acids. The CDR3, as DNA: TGCGCCAGCAGCTTGATGCCAGGGGGAGAGACCCAGTACTTC. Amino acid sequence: CASSLMPGGETQYF. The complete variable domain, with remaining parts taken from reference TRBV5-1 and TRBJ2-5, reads KAGVTQTPRYLIKTRGQQVTLSCSPISGHRSVSWYQQTPGQGLQFLFEYFSETQRNKGNFPGRFSGRQFSNSRSEMNVSTLELGDSALYLCASSLMPGGETQYFGPGTRLLVL.

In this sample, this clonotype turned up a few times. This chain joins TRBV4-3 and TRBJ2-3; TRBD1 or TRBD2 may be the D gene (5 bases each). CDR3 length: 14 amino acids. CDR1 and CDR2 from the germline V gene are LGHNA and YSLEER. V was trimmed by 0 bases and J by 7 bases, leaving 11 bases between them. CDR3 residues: CASSQDIGTNTQYF. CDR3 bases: TGCGCCAGCAGCCAAGATATAGGGACGAATACGCAGTATTTT.

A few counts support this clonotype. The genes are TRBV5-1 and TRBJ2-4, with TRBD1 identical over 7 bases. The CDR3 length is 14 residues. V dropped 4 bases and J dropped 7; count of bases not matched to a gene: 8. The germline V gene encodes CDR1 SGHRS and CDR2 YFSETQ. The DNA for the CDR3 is TGCGCCAGCAGCGCCGGGACAGCGAGGAACATTCAGTACTTC. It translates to CASSAGTARNIQYF.

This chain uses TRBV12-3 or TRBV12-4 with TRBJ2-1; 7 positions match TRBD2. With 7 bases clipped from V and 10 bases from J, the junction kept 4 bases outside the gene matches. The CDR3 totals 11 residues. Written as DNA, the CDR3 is TGTGCCAGCACTTACGGGGGGGAGCAGTTCTTC. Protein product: CASTYGGEQFF.

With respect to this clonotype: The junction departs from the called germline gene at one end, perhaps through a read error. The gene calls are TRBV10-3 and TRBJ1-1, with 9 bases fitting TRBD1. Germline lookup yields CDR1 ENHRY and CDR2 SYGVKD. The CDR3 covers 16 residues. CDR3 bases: TGTGCCATCAGTGGGCGACAGGGGGGAGTGAAGACTGAAGCTTTCTTT. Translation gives CAISGRQGGVKTEAFF.

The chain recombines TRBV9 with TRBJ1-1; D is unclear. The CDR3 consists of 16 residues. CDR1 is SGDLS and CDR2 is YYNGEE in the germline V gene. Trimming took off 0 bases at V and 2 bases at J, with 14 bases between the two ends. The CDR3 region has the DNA TGTGCCAGCAGCGTAGCTGACGGGTTGGGTAACACTGAAGCTTTCTTT. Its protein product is CASSVADGLGNTEAFF.

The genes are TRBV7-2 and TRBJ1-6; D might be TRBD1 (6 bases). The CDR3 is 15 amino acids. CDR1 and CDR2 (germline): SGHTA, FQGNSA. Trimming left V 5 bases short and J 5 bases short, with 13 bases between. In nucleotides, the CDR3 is TGTGCCAGCAGCCTTCAGGGGATCCATAATTCACCCCTCCACTTT. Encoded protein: CASSLQGIHNSPLHF.

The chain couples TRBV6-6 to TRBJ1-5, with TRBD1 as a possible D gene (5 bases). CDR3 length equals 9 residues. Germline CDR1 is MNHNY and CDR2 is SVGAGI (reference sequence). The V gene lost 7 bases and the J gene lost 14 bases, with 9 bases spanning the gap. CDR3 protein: CASTLGEHF. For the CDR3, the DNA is TGTGCCAGCACACTGGGGGAGCATTTT.

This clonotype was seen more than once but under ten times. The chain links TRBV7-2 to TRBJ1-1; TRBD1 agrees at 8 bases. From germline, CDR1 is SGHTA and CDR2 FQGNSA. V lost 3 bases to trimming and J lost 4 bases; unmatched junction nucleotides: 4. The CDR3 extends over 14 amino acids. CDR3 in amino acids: CASSLTGVITEAFF. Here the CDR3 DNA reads TGTGCCAGCAGCTTGACAGGGGTTATCACTGAAGCTTTCTTT.

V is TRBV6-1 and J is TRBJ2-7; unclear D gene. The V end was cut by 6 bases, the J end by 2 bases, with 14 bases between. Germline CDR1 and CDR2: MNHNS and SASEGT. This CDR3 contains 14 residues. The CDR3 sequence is CASSPLGGAYEQYF. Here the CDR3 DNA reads TGTGCCAGCAGCCCCCTCGGCGGAGCCTACGAGCAGTACTTC.

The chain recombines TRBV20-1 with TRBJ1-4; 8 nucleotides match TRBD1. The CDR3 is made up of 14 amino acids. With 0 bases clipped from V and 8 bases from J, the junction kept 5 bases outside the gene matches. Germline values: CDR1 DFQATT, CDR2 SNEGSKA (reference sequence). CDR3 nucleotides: TGCAGTGCTAGAGATCAGACAGGGGCGGAAAAACTGTTTTTT. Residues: CSARDQTGAEKLFF.

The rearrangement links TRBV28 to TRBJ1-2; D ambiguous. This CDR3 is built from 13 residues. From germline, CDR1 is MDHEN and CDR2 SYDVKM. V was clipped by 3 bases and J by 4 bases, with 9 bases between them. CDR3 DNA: TGTGCCAGCAGTTTGTCCCTGAGCTATGGCTACACCTTC. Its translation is CASSLSLSYGYTF.

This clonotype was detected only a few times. This CDR3 reads CSAPVGQGPGYTF. CDR3 sequence (DNA): TGCAGTGCCCCTGTCGGACAGGGGCCTGGCTACACCTTC. The rearrangement uses TRBV20-1 and TRBJ1-2, with 9 bases matching TRBD1. Germline CDR1 reads DFQATT; CDR2 reads SNEGSKA (reference sequence). V was pared by 6 bases and J by 7 bases, with 9 bases of the junction left unmatched. The CDR3 length is 13 residues.

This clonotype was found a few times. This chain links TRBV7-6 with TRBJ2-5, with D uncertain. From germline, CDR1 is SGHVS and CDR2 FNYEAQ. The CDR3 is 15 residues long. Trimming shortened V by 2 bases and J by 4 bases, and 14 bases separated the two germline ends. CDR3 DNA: TGTGCCAGCAGCTTATCTTCTTTTTCCGGAGAGACCCAGTACTTC. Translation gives CASSLSSFSGETQYF.

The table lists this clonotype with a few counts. The CDR3 bases are TGTGCCAGCAGTCTCTCTGGGGGTCGCTATGGCTACACCTTC. Protein product: CASSLSGGRYGYTF. The chain uses TRBV12-3 or TRBV12-4 and TRBJ1-2, with a possible D match to TRBD1 (5 bases). V was cut by 5 bases and J by 4 bases, with 14 bases left in between. The CDR3 length is 14 residues.

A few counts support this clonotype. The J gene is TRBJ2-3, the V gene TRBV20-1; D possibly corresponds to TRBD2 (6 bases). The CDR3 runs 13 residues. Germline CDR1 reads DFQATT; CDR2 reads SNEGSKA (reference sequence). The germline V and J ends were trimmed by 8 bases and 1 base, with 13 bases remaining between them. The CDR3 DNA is TGCAGTTTGGACGGAGGGGGCACAGATACGCAGTATTTT. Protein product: CSLDGGGTDTQYF.

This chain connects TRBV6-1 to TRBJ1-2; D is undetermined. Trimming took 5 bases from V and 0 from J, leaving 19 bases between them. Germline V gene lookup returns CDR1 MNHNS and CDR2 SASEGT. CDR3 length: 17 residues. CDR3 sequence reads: CASSRSGVDYSNYGYTF. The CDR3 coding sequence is TGTGCCAGCAGTCGCTCCGGCGTTGACTATTCTAACTATGGCTACACCTTC.

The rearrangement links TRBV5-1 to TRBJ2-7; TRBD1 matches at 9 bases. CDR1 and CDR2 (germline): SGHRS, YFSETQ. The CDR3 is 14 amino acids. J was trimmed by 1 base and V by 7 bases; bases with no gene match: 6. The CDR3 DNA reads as TGCGCCAGCTATCCGGGACAGGGTTCCTACGAGCAGTACTTC. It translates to CASYPGQGSYEQYF. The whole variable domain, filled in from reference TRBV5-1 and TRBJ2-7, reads KAGVTQTPRYLIKTRGQQVTLSCSPISGHRSVSWYQQTPGQGLQFLFEYFSETQRNKGNFPGRFSGRQFSNSRSEMNVSTLELGDSALYLCASYPGQGSYEQYFGPGTRLTVT.

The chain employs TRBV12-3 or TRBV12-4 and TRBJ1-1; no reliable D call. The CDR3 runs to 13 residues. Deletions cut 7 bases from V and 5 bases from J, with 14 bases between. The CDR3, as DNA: TGTGCCAGCACCCCAGAGGCGGGGACTGAAGCTTTCTTT. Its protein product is CASTPEAGTEAFF.